The rows below give T cell receptor beta chains drawn from one sample of a study of T cells expressing NK-cell markers. No DNA is given; TCRdb re-called the 5' RACE reads and lists each CDR3 protein once. The clone table shows about 440,000 distinct CDR3 sequences, with the ten largest holding roughly 8%. Sequencing was done on a sample of blood T cells: a sorted CD56 or NKG2C T cell subset, CD4+ or CD8+ T cells, or bulk PBMC T cells (not recorded which). Receptors originate from a woman aged 18-70 years in good health. The CDR3 runs from the conserved cysteine through the conserved F or W.

J: TRBJ2-5
V: TRBV12-5
CDR3: CASGLVETQYF

J: TRBJ2-3
V: TRBV20-1
CDR3: CSAGPSHTDTQYF

J: TRBJ2-2
V: TRBV29-1
CDR3: CSVAGTARGELFF

J: TRBJ2-5
V: TRBV14
CDR3: CASSQAIRETQYF

J: TRBJ2-7
V: TRBV5-1
CDR3: CASSLSSGNYEQYF

J: TRBJ1-2
V: TRBV20-1
CDR3: CSAPMLGSEGNYGYTF

J: TRBJ2-5
V: TRBV5-4
CDR3: CASSLDPSSQETQYF

J: TRBJ1-4
V: TRBV7-2
CDR3: CASSLWGTTNEKPFF

J: TRBJ2-1
V: TRBV7-9
CDR3: CASSETPGTSNNEQFF

J: TRBJ1-4
V: TRBV5-5
CDR3: CASSFGDMRPNEKLFF

J: TRBJ1-1
V: TRBV4-2
CDR3: CASSQDLERLNTEAFF